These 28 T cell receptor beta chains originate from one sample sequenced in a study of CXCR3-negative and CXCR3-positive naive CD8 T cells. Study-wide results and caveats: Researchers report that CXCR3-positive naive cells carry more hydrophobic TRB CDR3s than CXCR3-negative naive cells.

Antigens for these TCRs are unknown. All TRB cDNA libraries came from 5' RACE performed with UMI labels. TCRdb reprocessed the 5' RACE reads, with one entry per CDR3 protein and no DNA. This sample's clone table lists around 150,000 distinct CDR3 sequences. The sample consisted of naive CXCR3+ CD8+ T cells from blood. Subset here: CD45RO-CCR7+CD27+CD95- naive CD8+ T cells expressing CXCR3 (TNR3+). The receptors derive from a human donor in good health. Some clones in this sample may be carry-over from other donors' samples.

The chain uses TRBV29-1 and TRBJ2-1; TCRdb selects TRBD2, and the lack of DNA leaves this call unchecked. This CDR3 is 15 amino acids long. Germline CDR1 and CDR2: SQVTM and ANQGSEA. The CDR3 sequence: CSVEGGYGSGGEQFF.

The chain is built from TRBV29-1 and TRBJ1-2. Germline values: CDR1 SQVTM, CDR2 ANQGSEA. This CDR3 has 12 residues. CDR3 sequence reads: CSVEGLEDGYTF.

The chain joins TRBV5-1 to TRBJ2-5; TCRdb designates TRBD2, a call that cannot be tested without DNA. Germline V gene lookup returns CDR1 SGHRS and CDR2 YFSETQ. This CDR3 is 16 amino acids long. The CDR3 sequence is CASSSGTSGFQETQYF.

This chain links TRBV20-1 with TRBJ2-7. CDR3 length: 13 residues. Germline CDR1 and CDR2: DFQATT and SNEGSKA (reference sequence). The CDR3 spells CSARDPASYEQYF.

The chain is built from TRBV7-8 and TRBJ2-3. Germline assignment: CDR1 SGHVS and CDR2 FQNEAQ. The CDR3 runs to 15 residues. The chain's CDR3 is CASSSFGYSTDTQYF.

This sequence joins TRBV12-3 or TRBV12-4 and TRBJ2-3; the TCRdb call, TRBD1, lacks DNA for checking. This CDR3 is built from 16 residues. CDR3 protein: CASSFDLRGITDTQYF.

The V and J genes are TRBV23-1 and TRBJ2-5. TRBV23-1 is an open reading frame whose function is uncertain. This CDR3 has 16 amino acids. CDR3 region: CASSQPTAQTQETQYF.

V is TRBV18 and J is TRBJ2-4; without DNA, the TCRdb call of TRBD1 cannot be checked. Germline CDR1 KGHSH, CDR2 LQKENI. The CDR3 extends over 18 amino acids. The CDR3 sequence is CASSPLKGRDSRWSIQYF.

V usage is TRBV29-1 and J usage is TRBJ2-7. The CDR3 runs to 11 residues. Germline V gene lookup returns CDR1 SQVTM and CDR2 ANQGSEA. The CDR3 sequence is CSVEIEIEQYF.

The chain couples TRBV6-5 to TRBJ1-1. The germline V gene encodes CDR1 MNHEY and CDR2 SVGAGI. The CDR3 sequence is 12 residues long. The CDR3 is CASSYSGAEAFF.

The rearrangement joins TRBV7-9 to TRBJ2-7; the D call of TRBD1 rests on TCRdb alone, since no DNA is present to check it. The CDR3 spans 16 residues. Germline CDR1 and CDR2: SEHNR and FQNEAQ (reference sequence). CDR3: CASSLAIRQPPDEQYF.

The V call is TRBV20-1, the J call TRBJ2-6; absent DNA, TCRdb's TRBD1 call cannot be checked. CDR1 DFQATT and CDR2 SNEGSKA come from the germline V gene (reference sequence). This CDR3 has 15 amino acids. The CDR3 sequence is CSAAGDVSGANVLTF.

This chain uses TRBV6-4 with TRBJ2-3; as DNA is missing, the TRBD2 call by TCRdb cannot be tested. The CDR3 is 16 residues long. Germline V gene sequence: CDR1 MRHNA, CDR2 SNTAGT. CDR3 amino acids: CASSELAGGSTDTQYF.

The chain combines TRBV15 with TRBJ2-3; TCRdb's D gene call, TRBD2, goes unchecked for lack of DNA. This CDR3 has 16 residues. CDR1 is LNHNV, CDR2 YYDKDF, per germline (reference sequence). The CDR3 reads CATSSGERESTDTQYF.

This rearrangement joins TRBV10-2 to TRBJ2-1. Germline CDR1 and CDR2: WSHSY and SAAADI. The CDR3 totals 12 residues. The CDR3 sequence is CASSELDNEQFF.

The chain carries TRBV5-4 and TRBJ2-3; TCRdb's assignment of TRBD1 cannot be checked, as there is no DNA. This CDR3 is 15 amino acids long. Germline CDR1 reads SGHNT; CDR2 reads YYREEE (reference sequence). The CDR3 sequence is CASSSRTGGTDTQYF.

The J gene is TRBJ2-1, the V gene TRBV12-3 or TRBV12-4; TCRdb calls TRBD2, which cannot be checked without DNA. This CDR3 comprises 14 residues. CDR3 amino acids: CASSLTLAGNEQFF.

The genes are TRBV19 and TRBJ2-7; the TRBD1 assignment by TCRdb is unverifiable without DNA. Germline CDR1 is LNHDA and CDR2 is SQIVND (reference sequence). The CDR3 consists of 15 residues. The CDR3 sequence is CASSRRGEGAYEQYF.

CDR3 sequence reads: CASSQDFSAEQYF. The chain uses TRBV14 and TRBJ2-7. Looked up from germline, CDR1 is SGHDN and CDR2 is FVKESK. CDR3 length equals 13 residues.

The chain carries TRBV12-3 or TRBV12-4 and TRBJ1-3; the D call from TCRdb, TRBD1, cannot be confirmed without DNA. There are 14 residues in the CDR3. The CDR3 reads CASNQGGGRETIYF.

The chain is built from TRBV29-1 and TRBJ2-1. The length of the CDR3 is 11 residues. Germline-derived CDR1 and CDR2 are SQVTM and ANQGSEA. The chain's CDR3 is CSVVQGNEQFF.

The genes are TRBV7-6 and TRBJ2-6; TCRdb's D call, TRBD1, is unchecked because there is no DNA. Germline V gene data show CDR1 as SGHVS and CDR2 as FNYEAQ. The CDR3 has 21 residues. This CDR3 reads CASSLGAGTGVSTVSANVLTF.

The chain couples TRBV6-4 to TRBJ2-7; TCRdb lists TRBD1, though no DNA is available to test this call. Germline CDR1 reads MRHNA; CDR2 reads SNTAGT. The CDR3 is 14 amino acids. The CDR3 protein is CASSPGQGGSEQYF.

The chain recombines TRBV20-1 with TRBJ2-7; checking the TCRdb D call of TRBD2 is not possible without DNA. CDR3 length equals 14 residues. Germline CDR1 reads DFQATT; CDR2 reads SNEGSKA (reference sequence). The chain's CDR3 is CSAGGWQLGYEQYF.

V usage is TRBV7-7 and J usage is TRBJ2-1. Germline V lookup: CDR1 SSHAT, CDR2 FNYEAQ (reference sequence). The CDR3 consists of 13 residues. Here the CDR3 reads CASSLGIGAEQFF.

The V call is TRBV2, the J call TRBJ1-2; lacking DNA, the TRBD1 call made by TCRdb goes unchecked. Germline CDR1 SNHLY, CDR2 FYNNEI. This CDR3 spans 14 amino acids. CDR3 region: CASSEGDRNYGYTF.

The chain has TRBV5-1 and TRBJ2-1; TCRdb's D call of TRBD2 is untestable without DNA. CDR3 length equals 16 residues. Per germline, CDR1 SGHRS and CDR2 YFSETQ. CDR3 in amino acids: CASSSLAALSGNEQFF.

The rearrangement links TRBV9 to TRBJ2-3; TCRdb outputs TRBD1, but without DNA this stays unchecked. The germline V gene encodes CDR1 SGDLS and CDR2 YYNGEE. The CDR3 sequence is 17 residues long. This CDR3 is CASSVASQGGGTDTQYF.